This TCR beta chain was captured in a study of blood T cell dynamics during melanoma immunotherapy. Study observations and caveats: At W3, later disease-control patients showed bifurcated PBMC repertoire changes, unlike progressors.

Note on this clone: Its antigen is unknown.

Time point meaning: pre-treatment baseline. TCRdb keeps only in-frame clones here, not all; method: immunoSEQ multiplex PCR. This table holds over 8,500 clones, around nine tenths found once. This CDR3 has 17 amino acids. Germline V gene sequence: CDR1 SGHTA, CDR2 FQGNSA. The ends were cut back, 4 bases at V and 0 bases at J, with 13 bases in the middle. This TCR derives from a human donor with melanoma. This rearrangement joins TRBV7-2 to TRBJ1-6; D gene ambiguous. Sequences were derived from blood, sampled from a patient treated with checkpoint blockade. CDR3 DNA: TGTGCCAGCAGCTCCCGGGGTAGAAGCTCCTATAATTCACCCCTCCACTTT. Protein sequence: CASSSRGRSSYNSPLHF.